This T cell receptor (beta chain) was identified during a study of T cells in Graves' hyperthyroidism and ophthalmopathy. As for the study in general: Initial diagnosis, before any treatment, was when peripheral blood was collected. General study findings and limits: Stable hyperthyroidism was told apart from ophthalmopathy by a model built on 13 V-J features.

This clonotype has a count of ten or more. What it binds is unknown. Diagnostic decisions used clinical symptoms, serum thyroxine and TRAb, thyroid ultrasound and orbital computed tomography. The source of the PBMCs was over 8.5 ml of fresh peripheral blood. TCR beta CDR3 region amplification was performed from RNA transcripts. HTBI primers were the set used in a first-round RT-PCR of the TCR CDR3. A single record per CDR3 protein comes from TCRdb applying MiXCR to the multiplex PCR reads. The table lists about 400,000 distinct CDR3 sequences, around 13% of them singletons. The sequence came from a young woman with Graves' hyperthyroidism. Material for sequencing was blood.

This CDR3 is CASSYTLAANTGELFF. CDR3 in DNA: TGTGCCAGCAGTTACACACTAGCGGCGAACACCGGGGAGCTGTTTTTT. The V gene is TRBV6-2 or TRBV6-3, the J gene TRBJ2-2; 8 bases fit TRBD2. The CDR3 has 16 amino acids. The V gene end was trimmed by 2 bases and the J gene end by 0 bases; junction bases not matched to a gene: 2. From germline, CDR1 is MNHEY and CDR2 SVGEGT.